Detailed here is one TCR beta chain. The antigen remains unidentified. The treatment: oral pan-JAK inhibitor, 5-10 mg twice daily. These data belong to a study of CD8+ T cells in alopecia areata. Study-level background: Treated patients were dosed with oral tofacitinib, taking 5 to 10 mg twice daily. Percent affected scalp area, the SALT score, rated treated patients' severity. Study results and limitations: In scalp and blood, many expanded lesional clones persisted during tofacitinib.

V lost 0 bases, J lost 4 bases, and 15 bases lay in between. The germline V gene encodes CDR1 GTSNPN and CDR2 SVGIG (reference sequence). This CDR3 has 16 residues. Sequencing used cDNA as its template, made by extracting RNA and reverse transcribing it. Clones were read by immunoSEQ multiplex PCR, and TCRdb kept only the in-frame ones, dropping some. The data contain approximately 140,000 clones, around 86% of them seen just once; the ten biggest clones take up around 14%. Material: CD8+ T cells sorted from blood, obtained at week 4, from a patient treated with tofacitinib. This TCR was recovered from a human donor with alopecia areata. The genes are TRBV30 and TRBJ2-2, with D perhaps TRBD1 (5 bases). CDR3 sequence (DNA): TGTGCCTGGAGTGTAGTAGCAGGGTTGTTCACCGGGGAGCTGTTTTTT. Translated: CAWSVVAGLFTGELFF.